Sequencing of this T cell receptor beta chain was carried out in a study of blood T cell repertoires in COVID-19. Turning to the study itself: Researchers got acute and convalescent COVID-19 samples from the United States, Italy and Spain. T cells, B-cell-depleted T cells, or PBMCs supplied cDNA or gDNA.

Only in-frame clones appear in the TCRdb table, and some are missing; sequencing was by immunoSEQ multiplex PCR. The sample has about 200,000 clones; around 89% are singletons. Germline V CDR1 and CDR2: ENHRY, SYGVKD. The CDR3 is made up of 12 amino acids. V lost 9 bases and J lost 5, with 13 bases in between. The specimen was peripheral blood. The sequence derives from a middle-aged woman with acute or convalescent COVID-19. The chain couples TRBV10-3 to TRBJ1-1, with D perhaps matching TRBD1 (6 bases). The CDR3 region has the DNA TGTGCCATTGCAGGGGTAGGAACTGAAGCTTTCTTT. It encodes CAIAGVGTEAFF.